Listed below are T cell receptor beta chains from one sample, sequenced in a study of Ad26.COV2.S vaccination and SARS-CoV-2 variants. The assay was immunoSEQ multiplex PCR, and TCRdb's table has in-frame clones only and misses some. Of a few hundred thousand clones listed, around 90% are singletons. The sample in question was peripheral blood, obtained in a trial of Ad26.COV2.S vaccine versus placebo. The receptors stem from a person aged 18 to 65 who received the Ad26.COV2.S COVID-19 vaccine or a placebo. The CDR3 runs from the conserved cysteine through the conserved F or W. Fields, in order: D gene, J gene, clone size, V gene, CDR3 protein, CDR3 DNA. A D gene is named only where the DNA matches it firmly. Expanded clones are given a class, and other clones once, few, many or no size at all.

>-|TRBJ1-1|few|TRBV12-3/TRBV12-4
CASSFTNTEAFF
TGTGCCAGCAGTTTCACGAACACTGAAGCTTTCTTT
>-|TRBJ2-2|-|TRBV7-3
CASSFRVRTGELFF
TGTGCCAGCAGCTTTAGAGTCCGCACCGGGGAGCTGTTTTTT
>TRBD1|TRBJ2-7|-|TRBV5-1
CASSLGTGGREQYF
TGCGCCAGCAGCTTGGGGACAGGGGGCCGCGAGCAGTACTTC
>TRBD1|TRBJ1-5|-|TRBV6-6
CASSYVQGRQPQHF
TGTGCCAGCAGTTACGTACAGGGGAGGCAGCCCCAGCATTTT
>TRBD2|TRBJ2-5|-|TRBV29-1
CSALGRGETQYF
TGCAGCGCTCTAGGGCGGGGGGAGACCCAGTACTTC
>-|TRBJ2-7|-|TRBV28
CASSFSSGPEEQYF
TGTGCCAGCAGTTTCTCCAGTGGCCCGGAAGAGCAGTACTTC
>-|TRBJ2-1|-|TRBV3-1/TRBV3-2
CASSPGASYNEQFF
TGTGCCAGCAGCCCTGGAGCTTCCTACAATGAGCAGTTCTTC
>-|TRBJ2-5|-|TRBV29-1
CSVRLGGAETQYF
TGCAGCGTTCGGCTTGGGGGGGCCGAGACCCAGTACTTC
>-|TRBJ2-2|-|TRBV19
CASSTAVATGELFF
TGTGCCAGTAGTACGGCAGTGGCCACCGGGGAGCTGTTTTTT
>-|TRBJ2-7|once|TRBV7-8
CASSLADYEQYF
TGTGCCAGCAGCTTAGCAGACTACGAGCAGTACTTC
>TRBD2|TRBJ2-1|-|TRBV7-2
CASSSGTSNEQFF
TGTGCCAGCAGCTCCGGGACTAGCAATGAGCAGTTCTTC
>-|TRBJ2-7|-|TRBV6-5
CASRGSGSYEQYF
TGTGCCAGCAGGGGTAGCGGTTCCTACGAGCAGTACTTC
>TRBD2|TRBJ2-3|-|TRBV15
CATSREGGSYSDTQYF
TGTGCCACCAGCAGAGAAGGCGGGAGTTATTCAGATACGCAGTATTTT
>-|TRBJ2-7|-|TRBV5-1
CASSFEDYSYEQYF
TGCGCCAGCAGCTTCGAAGATTACTCCTACGAGCAGTACTTC
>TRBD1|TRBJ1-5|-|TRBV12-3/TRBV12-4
CASRQGEDQPQHF
TGTGCCAGCAGACAGGGGGAGGATCAGCCCCAGCATTTT
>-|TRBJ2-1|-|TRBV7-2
CASSRGGQHNEQFF
TGTGCCAGCAGCAGGGGGGGACAGCACAATGAGCAGTTCTTC
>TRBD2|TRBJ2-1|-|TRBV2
CASSDFGLFRAGGLNEQFF
TGTGCCAGCAGTGATTTTGGCCTTTTTCGGGCGGGAGGTTTGAATGAGCAGTTCTTC
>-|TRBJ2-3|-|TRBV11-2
CASIHRRASSTDTQYF
TGTGCCAGCATCCACCGTCGGGCGTCTAGCACAGATACGCAGTATTTT
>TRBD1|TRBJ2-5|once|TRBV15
CATSRTGTGEETQYF
TGTGCCACCAGCAGAACCGGGACAGGGGAAGAGACCCAGTACTTC
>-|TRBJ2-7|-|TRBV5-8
CASSFIGVSVAYEQYF
TGTGCCAGCAGCTTCATCGGTGTCTCAGTGGCCTACGAGCAGTACTTC
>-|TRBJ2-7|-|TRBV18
CASSPPGSRRTYEQYF
TGTGCCAGCTCACCGCCGGGTAGCAGGCGCACCTACGAGCAGTACTTC
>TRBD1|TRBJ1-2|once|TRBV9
CASSVEGQVPYYGYTF
TGTGCCAGCAGCGTAGAAGGACAGGTTCCATACTATGGCTACACCTTC
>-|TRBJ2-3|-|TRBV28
CASSLDPEGHEGTDTQYF
TGTGCCAGCAGTTTAGACCCTGAAGGGCACGAGGGCACAGATACGCAGTATTTT
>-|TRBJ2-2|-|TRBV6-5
CASSLNTGELFF
TGTGCCAGCAGTCTGAACACCGGGGAGCTGTTTTTT
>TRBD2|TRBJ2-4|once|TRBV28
CASSFPIPGWTSGRAVLAKNIQYF
TGTGCCAGCAGTTTCCCCATTCCGGGGTGGACTAGCGGGAGGGCGGTGTTGGCCAAAAACATTCAGTACTTC
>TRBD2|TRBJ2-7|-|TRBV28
CASSKREIPHEQYF
TGTGCCAGCAGTAAGCGGGAGATTCCCCACGAGCAGTACTTC
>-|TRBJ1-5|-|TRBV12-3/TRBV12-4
CASSGGGQPQHF
TGTGCCAGCAGTGGGGGTGGTCAGCCCCAGCATTTT
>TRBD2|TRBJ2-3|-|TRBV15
CATSRAGTSGRGADTQYF
TGTGCCACCAGCAGAGCGGGGACTAGCGGGAGGGGTGCAGATACGCAGTATTTT
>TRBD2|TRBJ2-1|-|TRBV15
CATSFAGGRNEQFF
TGTGCCACCAGCTTCGCGGGGGGTCGGAATGAGCAGTTCTTC
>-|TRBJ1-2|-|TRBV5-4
CASSLFGGIYGYTF
TGTGCCAGCAGCTTGTTTGGGGGGATCTATGGCTACACCTTC
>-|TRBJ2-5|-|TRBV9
CASSAGMGLETQYF
TGTGCCAGCAGCGCTGGAATGGGTCTTGAGACCCAGTACTTC
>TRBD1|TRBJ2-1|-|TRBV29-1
CSAGQGGEQFF
TGCAGCGCCGGACAGGGTGGGGAGCAGTTCTTC
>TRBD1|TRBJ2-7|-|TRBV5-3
CARSFSTGGNSYEQYF
TGTGCCAGAAGCTTTTCCACAGGGGGGAACTCCTACGAGCAGTACTTC
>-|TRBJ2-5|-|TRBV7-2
CASSLDLKGTETQYF
TGTGCCAGCAGCTTAGATCTAAAAGGGACAGAGACCCAGTACTTC
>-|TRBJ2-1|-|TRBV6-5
CASSYGAASYNEQFF
TGTGCCAGCAGTTACGGAGCCGCTTCCTACAATGAGCAGTTCTTC
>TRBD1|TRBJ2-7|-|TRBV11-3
CASSLIGQGHEQYF
TGTGCCAGCAGCTTAATAGGACAGGGACACGAGCAGTACTTC
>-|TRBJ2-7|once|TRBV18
CASSPTNYEQYF
TGTGCCAGCTCACCCACCAACTACGAGCAGTACTTC
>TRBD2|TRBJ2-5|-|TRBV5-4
CASSPGLAGGQETQYF
TGTGCCAGCAGCCCAGGACTAGCGGGAGGCCAAGAGACCCAGTACTTC
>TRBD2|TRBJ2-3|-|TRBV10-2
CASSDWEGLADTQYF
TGCGCCAGCAGTGATTGGGAGGGATTGGCAGATACGCAGTATTTT
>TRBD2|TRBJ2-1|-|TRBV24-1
CATSEDPGLPELQFF
TGTGCCACCAGTGAGGACCCGGGACTACCTGAATTGCAGTTCTTC
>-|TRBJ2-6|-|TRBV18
CASSPTWSGANVLTF
TGTGCCAGCTCACCTACATGGTCTGGGGCCAACGTCCTGACTTTC
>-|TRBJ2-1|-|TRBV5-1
CASSLETTFYNEQFF
TGCGCCAGCAGCTTGGAGACTACCTTCTACAATGAGCAGTTCTTC
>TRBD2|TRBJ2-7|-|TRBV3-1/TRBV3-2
CASSRTSRGEQYF
TGTGCCAGCAGCCGGACTAGCCGAGGCGAGCAGTACTTC
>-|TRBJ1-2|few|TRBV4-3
CASSQEPRGHGYTF
TGCGCCAGCAGCCAAGAACCCAGGGGCCATGGCTACACCTTC
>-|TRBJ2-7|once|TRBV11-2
CASSLQYEQYF
TGTGCCAGCAGCCTACAATACGAGCAGTACTTC
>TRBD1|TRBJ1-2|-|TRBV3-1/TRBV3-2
CASSQLPGTGDGYTF
TGTGCCAGCAGCCAATTGCCAGGGACAGGGGATGGCTACACCTTC
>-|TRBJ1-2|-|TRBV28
CASSFRGRSYTF
TGTGCCAGCAGTTTCAGGGGCCGAAGCTACACCTTC
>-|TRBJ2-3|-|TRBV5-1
CASSLSNGDTQYF
TGCGCCAGCAGCTTAAGTAACGGAGATACGCAGTATTTT
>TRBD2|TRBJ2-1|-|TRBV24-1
CATSETGTSGNEQFF
TGTGCCACCAGTGAAACCGGGACTAGCGGGAATGAGCAGTTCTTC
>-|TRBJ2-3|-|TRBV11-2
CASSPGIGLSTDTQYF
TGTGCCAGCAGCCCAGGCATAGGGCTAAGCACAGATACGCAGTATTTT
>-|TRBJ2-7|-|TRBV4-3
CASSQDPSRRGHSCF
TGCGCCAGCAGCCAAGATCCGAGTCGAAGAGGACACAGTTGCTTC
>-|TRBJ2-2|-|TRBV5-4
CASSFKQGDTGELFF
TGTGCCAGCAGCTTTAAGCAGGGAGACACCGGGGAGCTGTTTTTT
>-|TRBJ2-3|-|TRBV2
CASSGAATDTQYF
TGTGCCAGCAGTGGAGCGGCGACAGATACGCAGTATTTT
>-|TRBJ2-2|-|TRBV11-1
CASSLARSYTGELFF
TGTGCCAGCAGCTTAGCACGCAGCTACACCGGGGAGCTGTTTTTT
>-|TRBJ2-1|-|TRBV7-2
CASYKTLAPGLNEQFF
TGTGCCAGCTATAAAACCCTAGCCCCAGGGTTGAATGAGCAGTTCTTC
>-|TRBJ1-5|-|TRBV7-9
CASSLGGEIGNQPQHF
TGTGCCAGCAGCTTAGGAGGGGAGATCGGCAATCAGCCCCAGCATTTT
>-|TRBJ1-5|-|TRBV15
CATSRPPGPNSNQPQHF
TGTGCCACCAGCAGACCCCCAGGCCCCAATAGCAATCAGCCCCAGCATTTT